This T cell receptor beta chain was sequenced during a study of CD8 T cells in ankylosing spondylitis. Regarding the study as a whole: As reported, disease-linked clones showed significant enrichment in matched ankylosing spondylitis synovial fluid. It appeared that ankylosing spondylitis blood was characterized by a TCR beta motif of under ten highly homologous variants.

For TCR beta, libraries came from quantitative 5'-RACE with molecular barcodes. TCRdb fed the 5' RACE reads into MiXCR, producing one record per CDR3 protein. The top ten hold under 7.5% of the sample, which has approximately 540,000 distinct CDR3 sequences, about 13% seen once. Trimming stripped 4 bases from V and 0 bases from J, with 13 bases between. This CDR3 has 15 amino acids. Germline CDR1 SGHRS, CDR2 YFSETQ. This clonotype was detected ten times or more. The antigen remains undetermined. Specimen: blood, either unsorted or a sorted T cell fraction (not recorded which). The TCR was taken from a male donor with ankylosing spondylitis. V is TRBV5-1 and J is TRBJ1-1; TRBD1 might be the D (6 bases). In nucleotides, the CDR3 is TGCGCCAGCAGCCCGGGAGGACAGCTGAACACTGAAGCTTTCTTT. Its translation is CASSPGGQLNTEAFF.